This entry lists 18 T cell receptor beta chains sequenced from one sample in a study of tissue T cells after allogeneic stem cell transplantation. The assay was immunoSEQ multiplex PCR, and TCRdb's table has in-frame clones only and misses some. The table lists thousands of clones, roughly a third of them singletons. Time point: mouse harvest day 14 after allogeneic transplant. Mouse grafts combined 10^7 T-cell-depleted bone marrow cells with 10^6 splenic CD5+ T cells. Sample: skin. These receptors originate from a female BALB/c mouse given C57BL/6 T cells with graft-versus-host disease after an allogeneic hematopoietic cell transplant.

This clone is judged medium-sized. Gene and germline names: mouse. Coverage ceases 1 residue before the CDR3 finishes, and the germline J gene fills in the end. The V call is TRBV26, the J call TRBJ1-3, with TRBD1 matching over 8 bases. Germline CDR1 and CDR2: KGHPV and FQNQEV (reference sequence). This CDR3 has 19 residues. V shed 0 bases and J 0 bases; nucleotides not matched to a gene: 10. The CDR3 spells CASSLSTVRQGRSGNTLYF. The DNA read from the CDR3 is TGTGCCAGCAGTCTGTCGACAGTTCGACAGGGGCGTTCTGGAAATACGCTCTAT.

This clone has more than one count but fewer than ten. Genes here carry mouse names. The DNA ends 1 residue before the CDR3 does, and the rest of the CDR3 is filled in from the germline J gene. This chain joins TRBV13-1 and TRBJ2-7; 9 bases match TRBD2. V gave up 0 bases and J gave up 4 bases; unmatched junction bases: 5. The CDR3 is made up of 15 amino acids. Germline lookup yields CDR1 NSHNY and CDR2 SYGAGN. The chain's CDR3 is CASSDAPLGGYEQYF. The covered CDR3 bases are TGTGCCAGCAGTGATGCCCCTCTGGGGGGGTATGAACAGTAC.

This clone appeared a few times. All gene names here are mouse names. The read terminates 1 residue before the CDR3 end, so the remaining end is supplied by the germline J gene. The V gene is TRBV12-1, the J gene TRBJ2-3, with 9 bases identical to TRBD2. This CDR3 is built from 16 residues. The J segment lost 1 base and the V segment lost 3 bases, leaving 7 bases of the junction unmatched. CDR1 SGHSN and CDR2 HYEKVE come from the germline V gene. CDR3 bases read: TGTGCCAGCTCTATGGGGGGGCCGCTGCGTGCAGAAACGCTGTAT. This codes for CASSMGGPLRAETLY. The CDR3 in its entirety is CASSMGGPLRAETLYF.

This clone was seen a few times. The genes are named according to mouse. The read falls 1 residue short of the CDR3 end, and the missing part is taken from the germline J gene. The rearrangement joins TRBV26 to TRBJ1-3; D remains ambiguous. This CDR3 contains 14 residues. The germline V gene has CDR1 KGHPV and CDR2 FQNQEV (reference sequence). Between the trimmed V and J ends, which lost 4 bases and 0 bases, there was a span of 7 bases. Incomplete CDR3 DNA: TGTGCCAGCAGTCATACAAATTCTGGAAATACGCTCTAT. Translating it yields CASSHTNSGNTLY. The CDR3 reads in full as CASSHTNSGNTLYF.

About this clone: Gene names are the mouse ones. The CDR3 extends 1 residue past the end of the read, so its final part is completed from the germline J gene. The genes are TRBV24 and TRBJ2-2, with a weak D call TRBD1 (5 bases). The germline V gene encodes CDR1 KGHTA and CDR2 FRNEEI. This CDR3 region has 15 residues. V gave up 4 bases and J gave up 3 bases, with 12 bases separating them. The CDR3 sequence is CASSPFREDTGQLYF. CDR3 DNA (partial): TGTGCCAGCAGTCCCTTCAGGGAGGACACCGGGCAGCTCTAC.

As regards this clone: The gene symbols are mouse symbols. The CDR3 end lies 1 residue beyond the end of the read and is filled in from the germline J gene. The J gene is TRBJ1-1, the V gene TRBV26; a possible D gene is TRBD1 (5 bases). The CDR3 covers 13 residues. With 3 bases removed from V and 1 base from J, the gap between germline ends came to 6 bases. CDR1 is KGHPV and CDR2 is FQNQEV in the germline V gene (reference sequence). The CDR3 DNA, read in part, is TGTGCCAGCAGTCTAGACAGAAACACAGAAGTCTTC. It codes for CASSLDRNTEVF. The complete CDR3 reads CASSLDRNTEVFF.

A note on this clone: The germline and genes are mouse ones. With the read ending 1 residue before the CDR3 end, the germline J gene is used to fill in that end. This chain uses TRBV12-2 with TRBJ2-4; 7 nucleotides align to TRBD2. V shed 1 base, J shed 0 bases, and the junction held 3 bases outside the gene matches. Germline CDR1 is SGHLS and CDR2 is HYDKME. The CDR3 is 15 residues long. The CDR3 DNA, read in part, is TGTGCCAGCTCTCTATGGGGGGATAGTCAAAACACCTTGTAC. Residues: CASSLWGDSQNTLY. The entire CDR3 protein is CASSLWGDSQNTLYF.

This clone was detected only a few times. Genes here carry mouse names. The DNA ends 1 residue before the CDR3 does, and the rest of the CDR3 is filled in from the germline J gene. The V and J genes are TRBV12-2 and TRBJ2-1; perhaps TRBD1 as D (6 bases). The germline V gene encodes CDR1 SGHLS and CDR2 HYDKME. The CDR3 loop spans 11 amino acids. Trimming took off 0 bases at V and 10 bases at J, with 6 bases between the two ends. CDR3 loop: CASSLDREQFF. Partial CDR3 DNA: TGTGCCAGCTCTCTCGACAGGGAGCAGTTC.

In its sample, this clone ranks as medium-sized. Gene names are the mouse ones. The CDR3 end falls 1 residue outside the read, so it is completed with the germline J gene. The gene calls are TRBV26 and TRBJ1-1; D is perhaps TRBD1 (6 bases). CDR1 and CDR2 (germline): KGHPV, FQNQEV (reference sequence). Trimming left V 4 bases short and J 1 base short, with 10 bases between. The CDR3 runs 14 residues. The covered CDR3 bases are TGTGCCAGCAGTCCGTCGGGACAAAACACAGAAGTCTTC. It codes for CASSPSGQNTEVF. The complete CDR3 reads CASSPSGQNTEVFF.

Regarding this clone: Gene names and germline match the mouse. The sequenced fragment ends 1 residue before the CDR3 boundary, so the rest is inferred from the germline J gene. This rearrangement joins TRBV16 to TRBJ2-4; no definite D call. The CDR3 extends over 13 amino acids. CDR1 SGHSA and CDR2 FRNQAP come from the germline V gene. The V and J ends lost 0 bases and 0 bases respectively, with 1 base between them. The sequenced part of the CDR3 DNA is TGTGCAAGCAGCTTAGAAAGTCAAAACACCTTGTAC. Translated, it gives CASSLESQNTLY. Given in full, the CDR3 is CASSLESQNTLYF.

The sample holds a few counts of this clone. Mouse germline and gene names are used. Read coverage stops 1 residue before the CDR3 terminus; the germline J gene supplies the remainder. In the same sample, other DNA sequences code for this CDR3. The gene calls are TRBV26 and TRBJ1-1; D gene unclear. V was cut by 3 bases and J by 1 base, with 6 bases left in between. The CDR3 length is 13 residues. Germline CDR1 reads KGHPV; CDR2 reads FQNQEV (reference sequence). The CDR3: CASSLRGNTEVFF. CDR3 DNA (partial): TGTGCCAGCAGTCTACGGGGAAACACAGAAGTCTTC.

This clone was seen more than once but under ten times. All gene names here are mouse names. The chain's CDR3 is CASSSLLGTYEQYF. Incomplete CDR3 DNA: TGTGCCAGCAGCTCCCTACTGGGGACTTATGAACAGTAC. This chain uses TRBV4 with TRBJ2-7, with 7 positions matching TRBD2. With the read ending 1 residue before the CDR3 end, the germline J gene is used to fill in that end. Germline-derived CDR1 and CDR2 are LGHDT and YNNKQL (reference sequence). The CDR3 has 14 amino acids. V lost 4 bases and J lost 4; bases outside the gene matches: 7.

Notes on this clone: Mouse gene names apply. The missing CDR3 end, 1 residue past where the read stops, is filled in from the germline J gene. This sequence joins TRBV23 and TRBJ1-2; the table calls TRBD1, which could not be checked here. The CDR3 is made up of 12 amino acids. Germline V gives CDR1 KGHTA, CDR2 FQNQQP. The CDR3 spells CSSSQSDSDYTF. CDR3 DNA (partial): TGCTCCAGCAGTCAATCAGACTCCGACTACACC. The full variable domain, rest sourced from reference TRBV23 and TRBJ1-2, is DAAVTQKPRYLIKMKGQEAEMKCIPEKGHTAVFWYQQKQSKELKFLIYFQNQQPLDQIDMVKERFSAVCPSSSLCSLGIRTCEAEDSALYLCSSSQSDSDYTFGSGTRLLVI.

This clone was counted a few times. The listed genes are named as in mouse. From the germline J gene comes the end of the CDR3, since the read stops 1 residue before it. This rearrangement joins TRBV26 to TRBJ1-4; D may be TRBD1 (5 bases). V lost 4 bases to trimming and J lost 4 bases, with 13 bases between them. This CDR3 has 15 amino acids. The germline V gene encodes CDR1 KGHPV and CDR2 FQNQEV (reference sequence). The CDR3 spells CASSPRRDGNERLFF. The sequenced CDR3 bases are TGTGCCAGCAGTCCCCGGAGGGACGGCAACGAAAGATTATTT.

With regard to this clone: Any gene name here is a mouse gene name. CDR3 residues: CASRDTNERLFF. The part of the CDR3 DNA that was read is TGTGCCAGCAGGGACACCAACGAAAGATTATTT. The chain couples TRBV26 to TRBJ1-4; D might be TRBD1 (5 bases). Read sequence stops 1 residue before the CDR3 end, and the germline J gene provides the missing end. V lost 6 bases, J lost 3 bases, and 5 bases lay in between. From germline, CDR1 is KGHPV and CDR2 FQNQEV (reference sequence). The CDR3 runs 12 residues.

Turning to this clone: Gene names refer to mouse genes. The CDR3 end is not reached by the read, which stops 1 residue before it; the germline J gene fills it in. J is TRBJ2-5 and V is TRBV26; 7 bases fit TRBD1. V shed 6 bases, J shed 0 bases, and the junction held 6 bases outside the gene matches. In germline, CDR1 is KGHPV, CDR2 FQNQEV (reference sequence). The CDR3 is made up of 15 amino acids. CDR3 sequence: CASRETGPNQDTQYF. CDR3 DNA (partial): TGTGCCAGCAGGGAGACAGGGCCTAACCAAGACACCCAGTAC.

This clone was recorded only once. Any gene name here is a mouse gene name. The CDR3 bases that were read are TGTGCCAGCAGTCGGACAGGGCTCGCAGAAGTCTTC. Protein product: CASSRTGLAEVF. The entire CDR3 sequence reads CASSRTGLAEVFF. The genes are TRBV26 and TRBJ1-1, with 8 nucleotides matching TRBD1. Sequencing ends 1 residue short of the CDR3 end; the germline J gene provides the rest. Germline V gene data show CDR1 as KGHPV and CDR2 as FQNQEV (reference sequence). The CDR3 totals 13 residues. V was clipped by 4 bases and J by 6 bases; unmatched bases: 4.

This clone was seen more than once but under ten times. The gene symbols are mouse symbols. Sequencing ends 1 residue short of the CDR3 end; the germline J gene provides the rest. The chain links TRBV23 to TRBJ2-5; no DNA check was done on the table's D call, TRBD1. The CDR3 has 13 residues. CDR1 is KGHTA and CDR2 is FQNQQP in the germline V gene. The CDR3 DNA, read in part, is TGCTCCAGCAGTCGGGACATCCAAGACACCCAGTAC. Protein product: CSSSRDIQDTQY. The full CDR3 reads CSSSRDIQDTQYF. The whole variable domain, remainder taken from reference TRBV23 and TRBJ2-5, is DAAVTQKPRYLIKMKGQEAEMKCIPEKGHTAVFWYQQKQSKELKFLIYFQNQQPLDQIDMVKERFSAVCPSSSLCSLGIRTCEAEDSALYLCSSSRDIQDTQYFGPGTRLLVL.